This T cell receptor (beta chain) stems from a study of blood T cell repertoires in COVID-19 (dated by TCRdb to about 2020). As for the study more broadly: The collaborator samples originated in the United States, Italy and Spain and spanned the acute and convalescent phases of COVID-19. The material from the prospective study consisted of cDNA or gDNA derived from T cells, B-cell-depleted T cells, or PBMCs. Subjects who had been exposed to COVID-19, were actively infected with it, or had recovered from it provided the deeply sampled blood TCRbeta repertoires that made up the dataset. A freely available public database, intended as a resource for researchers studying the immune response to SARS-CoV-2, is where the repertoires were released. The samples were drawn from the first 160 participants of the ongoing ImmuneRACE study and from more than 1,000 subjects provided by 6 global collaborators. The sample metadata nearly always contained a de-identified subject ID, COVID-19 status, age in years and sex. Where HLA class I and class II types were available, the types were taken from metadata supplied by the sample provider, not from assay-based typing. General conclusions and limits of the study: The amount of clinical and demographic metadata varied by source and participant and was provided uncurated.

TCRbeta CDR3 regions were amplified from genomic DNA by means of the immunoSEQ Assay, a bias-controlled multiplex PCR. Per the original workflow: Within the assay, amplification of reference gene primers was used to estimate how many nucleated cells each sample contained. To quantify the absolute abundance of each unique TCRbeta CDR3 rearrangement, sequence reads were collapsed and filtered. For each sample, productive Simpson clonality was calculated as the square root of Simpson's diversity index across productive rearrangements. TCRdb provides this immuneACCESS table in a form limited to in-frame rearrangements. Some clones are lacking; in checked studies, under half of them reflect an unresolved V gene, and why the rest are absent is not known. V and J calls and clone size are those listed in that table; D and trimming were worked out from the DNA. This sample gives tens of thousands of clones in total; 70% to 80% of them show up just once. Together, the top ten hold around 15% of the sample.

This clone appeared a few times. Its antigen remains unidentified. No base-level quality is on record; no much larger clone is a single base apart. Relative to germline, V is missing 5 bases and J is missing 6 bases, with 9 bases of the junction outside any gene match. The CDR3 runs 16 residues from the cysteine to the phenylalanine. Only the CDR3 DNA is retained, 48 bases long and in frame from the first base. The germline V gene encodes CDR1 SGHAT and CDR2 FQNNGV. Whole blood was collected in K2EDTA tubes by collaborating institutions according to the institutions' own protocols. For TCRbeta analysis, collaborators shipped samples in one of three forms: frozen whole blood, isolated PBMCs, or DNA extracted from either of those sample types.

The sequence links TRBV11-2 to TRBJ2-1; 11 middle bases align to TRBD2. The sequencing input was peripheral blood. The clonotype originates from a human donor in a cohort sampled during active COVID-19. The DNA sequence is as follows: TGTGCCAGCAGCCACGGGCTAGCGGGAGGTGGCAATGAGCAGTTCTTC. This translates into CASSHGLAGGGNEQFF.